This TCR beta chain originates from a study of blood T cell repertoires in COVID-19. Study at large: Samples of COVID-19 (acute and convalescent) were obtained from the United States, Italy and Spain. Nucleic acid was either cDNA or gDNA, and it came from T cells, B-cell-depleted T cells, or PBMCs.

CDR3 length equals 14 residues. Germline loops: CDR1 MNHEY, CDR2 SVGAGI. V lost 7 bases, J lost 2 bases, and 6 bases stayed unmatched. Original analysis: Amplifying reference gene primers gave estimates of nucleated cell counts. The table came from immunoSEQ multiplex PCR; TCRdb's copy has only in-frame clones and leaves some out. The V and J calls and clone size come from that table; D and trimming were worked out from the DNA. The profile shows 30,000 to 35,000 clones, about nine tenths of them singletons. Specimen: peripheral blood. This receptor was obtained from a man aged 55 to 70 with active COVID-19. The chain recombines TRBV6-5 with TRBJ2-3; 7 bases match TRBD2. The CDR3 is CASTRAGDTDTQYF. In DNA, the CDR3 is TGTGCCAGCACACGGGCGGGGGACACAGATACGCAGTATTTT.